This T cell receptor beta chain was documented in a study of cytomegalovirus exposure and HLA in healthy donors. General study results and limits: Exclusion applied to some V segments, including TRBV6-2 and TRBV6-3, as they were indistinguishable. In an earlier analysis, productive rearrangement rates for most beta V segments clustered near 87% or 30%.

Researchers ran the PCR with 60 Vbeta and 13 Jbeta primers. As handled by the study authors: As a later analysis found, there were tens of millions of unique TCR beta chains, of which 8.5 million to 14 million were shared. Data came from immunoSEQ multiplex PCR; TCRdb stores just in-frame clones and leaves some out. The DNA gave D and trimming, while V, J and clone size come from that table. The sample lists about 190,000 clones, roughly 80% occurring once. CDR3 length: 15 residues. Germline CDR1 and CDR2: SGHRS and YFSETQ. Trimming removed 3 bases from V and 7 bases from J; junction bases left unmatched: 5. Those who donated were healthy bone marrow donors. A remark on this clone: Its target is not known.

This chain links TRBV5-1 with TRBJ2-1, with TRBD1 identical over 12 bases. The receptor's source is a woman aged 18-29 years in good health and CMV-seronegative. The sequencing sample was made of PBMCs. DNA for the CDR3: TGCGCCAGCAGCTCGGGGACAGGGGGCCAAAATGAGCAGTTCTTC. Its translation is CASSSGTGGQNEQFF.